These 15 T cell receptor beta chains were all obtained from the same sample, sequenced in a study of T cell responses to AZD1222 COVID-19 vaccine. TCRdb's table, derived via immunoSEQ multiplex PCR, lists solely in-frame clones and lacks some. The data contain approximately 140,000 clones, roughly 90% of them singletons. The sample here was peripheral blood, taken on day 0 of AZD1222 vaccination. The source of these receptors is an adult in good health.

CDR3 amino acids: CATSDDRFYGYTF. The CDR3 nucleotides read TGTGCCACCAGTGATGACAGATTCTATGGCTACACCTTC. V gene TRBV24-1 combines with J gene TRBJ1-2, with a possible D match to TRBD1 (5 bases). Germline CDR1 KGHDR, CDR2 SFDVKD. The V and J ends lost 3 bases and 4 bases respectively, with 8 bases between them. This CDR3 has 13 residues.

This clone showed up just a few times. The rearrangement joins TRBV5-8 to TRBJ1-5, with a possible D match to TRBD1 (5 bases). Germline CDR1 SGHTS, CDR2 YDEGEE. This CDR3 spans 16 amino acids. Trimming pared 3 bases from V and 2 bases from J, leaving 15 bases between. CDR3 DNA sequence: TGTGCCAGCAGCTGGCCCGGGACCGGTGGCAATCAGCCCCAGCATTTT. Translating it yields CASSWPGTGGNQPQHF. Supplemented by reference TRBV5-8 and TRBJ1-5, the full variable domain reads EAGVTQSPTHLIKTRGQQATLRCSPISGHTSVYWYQQALGLGLQFLLWYDEGEERNRGNFPPRFSGRQFPNYSSELNVNALELEDSALYLCASSWPGTGGNQPQHFGDGTRLSIL.

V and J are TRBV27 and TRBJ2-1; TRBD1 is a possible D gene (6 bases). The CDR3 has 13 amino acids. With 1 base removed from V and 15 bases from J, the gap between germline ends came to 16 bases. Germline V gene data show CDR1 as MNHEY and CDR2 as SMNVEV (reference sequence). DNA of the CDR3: TGTGCCAGCAGTTTATTTACAGGGTTGCGGCCGTTCTTC. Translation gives CASSLFTGLRPFF.

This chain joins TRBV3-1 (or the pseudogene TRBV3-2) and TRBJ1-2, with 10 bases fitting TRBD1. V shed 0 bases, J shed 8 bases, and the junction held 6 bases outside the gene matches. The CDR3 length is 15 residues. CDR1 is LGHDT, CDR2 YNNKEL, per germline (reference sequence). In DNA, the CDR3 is TGTGCCAGCAGCCAAGACCGAGACAGGGGGCAAGGCTACACCTTC. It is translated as CASSQDRDRGQGYTF.

The CDR3 region is CASSLDWVAAGANVLTF. The CDR3 nucleotides read TGTGCCAGCAGTCTAGACTGGGTCGCGGCTGGGGCCAACGTCCTGACTTTC. The gene calls are TRBV28 and TRBJ2-6, with D unclear. The V and J ends lost 5 bases and 2 bases respectively, with 16 bases between them. The V gene's germline CDR1 is MDHEN and CDR2 SYDVKM. The CDR3 is 17 residues long.

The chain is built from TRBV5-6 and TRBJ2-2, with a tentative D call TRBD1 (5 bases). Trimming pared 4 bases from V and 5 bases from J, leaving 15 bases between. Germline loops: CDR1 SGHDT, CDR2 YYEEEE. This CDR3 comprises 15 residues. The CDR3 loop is CASSEQGFGTGELFF. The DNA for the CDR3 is TGTGCCAGCAGCGAGCAGGGTTTCGGGACCGGGGAGCTGTTTTTT.

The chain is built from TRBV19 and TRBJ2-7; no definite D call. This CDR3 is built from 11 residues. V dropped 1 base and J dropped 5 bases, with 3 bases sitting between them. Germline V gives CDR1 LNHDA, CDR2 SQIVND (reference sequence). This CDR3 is CASSIGNEQYF. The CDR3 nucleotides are TGTGCCAGTAGTATAGGGAACGAGCAGTACTTC.

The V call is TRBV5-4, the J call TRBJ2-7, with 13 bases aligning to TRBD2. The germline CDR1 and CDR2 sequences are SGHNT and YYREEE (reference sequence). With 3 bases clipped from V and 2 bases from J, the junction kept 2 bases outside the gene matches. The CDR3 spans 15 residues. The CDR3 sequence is CASSSGTSGAYEQYF. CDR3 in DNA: TGTGCCAGCAGCTCCGGGACTAGCGGGGCCTACGAGCAGTACTTC.

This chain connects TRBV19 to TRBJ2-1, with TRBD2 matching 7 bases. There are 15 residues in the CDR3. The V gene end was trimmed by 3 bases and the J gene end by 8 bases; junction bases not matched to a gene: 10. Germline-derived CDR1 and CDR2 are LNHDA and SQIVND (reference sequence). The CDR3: CASSIRREGYYEQFF. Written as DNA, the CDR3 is TGTGCCAGTAGTATCCGCAGGGAGGGTTATTATGAGCAGTTCTTC. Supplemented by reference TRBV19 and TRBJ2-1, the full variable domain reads DGGITQSPKYLFRKEGQNVTLSCEQNLNHDAMYWYRQDPGQGLRLIYYSQIVNDFQKGDIAEGYSVSREKKESFPLTVTSAQKNPTAFYLCASSIRREGYYEQFFGPGTRLTVL.

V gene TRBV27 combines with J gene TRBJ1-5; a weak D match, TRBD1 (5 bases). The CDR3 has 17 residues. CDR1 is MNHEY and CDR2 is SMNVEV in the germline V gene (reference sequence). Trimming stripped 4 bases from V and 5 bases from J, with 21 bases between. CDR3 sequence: CASSSLQTGARDQPQHF. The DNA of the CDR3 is TGTGCCAGCAGTTCACTTCAAACCGGGGCTCGGGATCAGCCCCAGCATTTT.

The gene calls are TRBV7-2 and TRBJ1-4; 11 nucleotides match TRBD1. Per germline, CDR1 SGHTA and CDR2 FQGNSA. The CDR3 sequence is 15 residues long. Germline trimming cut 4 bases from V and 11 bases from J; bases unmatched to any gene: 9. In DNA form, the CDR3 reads TGTGCCAGCAGCTCAGTCGGACAGGGGGCGCGTAAACTGTTTTTT. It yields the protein CASSSVGQGARKLFF.

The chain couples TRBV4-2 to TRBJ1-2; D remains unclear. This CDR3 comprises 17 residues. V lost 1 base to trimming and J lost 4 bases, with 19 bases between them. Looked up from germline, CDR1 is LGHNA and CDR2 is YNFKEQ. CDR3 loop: CASSQASWEGRGYGYTF. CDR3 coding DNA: TGTGCCAGCAGCCAAGCCTCATGGGAGGGCCGGGGCTATGGCTACACCTTC.

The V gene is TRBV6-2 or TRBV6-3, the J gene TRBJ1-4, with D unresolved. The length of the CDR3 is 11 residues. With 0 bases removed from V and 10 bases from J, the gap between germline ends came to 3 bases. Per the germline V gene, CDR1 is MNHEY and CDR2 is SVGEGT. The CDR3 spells CASSYSGKLFF. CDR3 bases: TGTGCCAGCAGTTACTCCGGAAAACTGTTTTTT.

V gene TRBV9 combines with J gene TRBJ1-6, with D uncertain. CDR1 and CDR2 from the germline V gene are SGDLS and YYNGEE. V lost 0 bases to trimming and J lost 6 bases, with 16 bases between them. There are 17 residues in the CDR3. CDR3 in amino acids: CASSVAADPIGNSPLHF. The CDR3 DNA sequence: TGTGCCAGCAGCGTAGCGGCAGACCCTATTGGTAATTCACCCCTCCACTTT.

CDR3 nucleotide sequence: TGTGCCAGCAGCTTCCCGGGTGATACGCAGTATTTT. Encoded protein: CASSFPGDTQYF. The V gene is TRBV11-3, the J gene TRBJ2-3, with no clear D. The ends were cut back, 3 bases at V and 6 bases at J, with 7 bases in the middle. CDR3 length: 12 amino acids. Per the germline V gene, CDR1 is SGHNT and CDR2 is YENEEA.